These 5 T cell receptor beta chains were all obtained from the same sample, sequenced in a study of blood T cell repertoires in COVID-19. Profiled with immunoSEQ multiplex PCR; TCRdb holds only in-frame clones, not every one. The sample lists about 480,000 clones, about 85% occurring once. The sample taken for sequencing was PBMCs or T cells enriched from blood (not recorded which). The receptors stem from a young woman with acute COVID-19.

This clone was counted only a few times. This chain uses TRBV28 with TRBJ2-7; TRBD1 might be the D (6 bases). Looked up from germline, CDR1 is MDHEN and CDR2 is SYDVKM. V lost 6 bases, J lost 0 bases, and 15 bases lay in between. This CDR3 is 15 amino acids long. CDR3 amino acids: CASSTTGLSSYEQYF. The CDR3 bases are TGTGCCAGCAGCACCACAGGGCTGAGCTCCTACGAGCAGTACTTC.

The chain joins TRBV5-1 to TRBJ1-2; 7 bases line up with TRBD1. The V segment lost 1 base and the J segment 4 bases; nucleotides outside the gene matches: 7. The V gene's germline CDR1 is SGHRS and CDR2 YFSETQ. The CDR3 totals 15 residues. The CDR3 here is CASSLTTGDTYGYTF. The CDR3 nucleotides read TGCGCCAGCAGCTTGACCACAGGGGACACCTATGGCTACACCTTC. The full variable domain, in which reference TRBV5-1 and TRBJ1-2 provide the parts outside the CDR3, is KAGVTQTPRYLIKTRGQQVTLSCSPISGHRSVSWYQQTPGQGLQFLFEYFSETQRNKGNFPGRFSGRQFSNSRSEMNVSTLELGDSALYLCASSLTTGDTYGYTFGSGTRLTVV.

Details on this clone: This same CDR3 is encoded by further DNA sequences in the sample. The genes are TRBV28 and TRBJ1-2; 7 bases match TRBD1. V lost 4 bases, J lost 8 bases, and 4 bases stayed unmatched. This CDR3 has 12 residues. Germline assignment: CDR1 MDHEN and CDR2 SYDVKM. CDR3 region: CASSSTGSGYTF. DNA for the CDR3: TGTGCCAGCAGTTCGACAGGGAGCGGCTACACCTTC.

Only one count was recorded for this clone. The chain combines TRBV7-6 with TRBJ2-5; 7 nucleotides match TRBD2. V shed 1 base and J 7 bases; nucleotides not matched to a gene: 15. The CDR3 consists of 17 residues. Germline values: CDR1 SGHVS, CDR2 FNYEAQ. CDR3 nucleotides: TGTGCCAGCAGCTTAGGTGACCCATGGGCTAGCGGTGGGACCCAGTACTTC. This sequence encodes CASSLGDPWASGGTQYF.

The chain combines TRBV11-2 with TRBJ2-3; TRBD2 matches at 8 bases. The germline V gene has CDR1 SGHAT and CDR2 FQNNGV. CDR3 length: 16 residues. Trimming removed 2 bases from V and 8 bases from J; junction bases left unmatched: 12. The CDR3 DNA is TGTGCCAGCAGCTTATCCGGGGGACTAGAAGGGTCTACGCAGTATTTT. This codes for CASSLSGGLEGSTQYF. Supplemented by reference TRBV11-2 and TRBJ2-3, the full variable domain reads EAGVAQSPRYKIIEKRQSVAFWCNPISGHATLYWYQQILGQGPKLLIQFQNNGVVDDSQLPKDRFSAERLKGVDSTLKIQPAKLEDSAVYLCASSLSGGLEGSTQYFGPGTRLTVL.